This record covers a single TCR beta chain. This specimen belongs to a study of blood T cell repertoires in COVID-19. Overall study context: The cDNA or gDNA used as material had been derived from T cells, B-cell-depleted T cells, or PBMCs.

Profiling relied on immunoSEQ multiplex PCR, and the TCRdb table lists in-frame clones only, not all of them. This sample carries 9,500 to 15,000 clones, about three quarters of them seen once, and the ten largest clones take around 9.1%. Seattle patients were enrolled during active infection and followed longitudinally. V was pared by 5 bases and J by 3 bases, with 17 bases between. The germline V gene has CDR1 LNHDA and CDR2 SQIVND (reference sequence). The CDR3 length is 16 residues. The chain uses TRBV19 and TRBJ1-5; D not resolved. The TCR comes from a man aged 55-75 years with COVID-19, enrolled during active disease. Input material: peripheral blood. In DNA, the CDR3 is TGTGCCAGTAGTCTCCGGGGTTCAGAATTCAATCAGCCCCAGCATTTT. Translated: CASSLRGSEFNQPQHF. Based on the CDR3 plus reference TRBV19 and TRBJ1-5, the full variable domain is DGGITQSPKYLFRKEGQNVTLSCEQNLNHDAMYWYRQDPGQGLRLIYYSQIVNDFQKGDIAEGYSVSREKKESFPLTVTSAQKNPTAFYLCASSLRGSEFNQPQHFGDGTRLSIL.